This T cell receptor (beta chain) was retrieved from a study of cytomegalovirus exposure and HLA in healthy donors. This clone was seen just once. One junction end does not reproduce the germline sequence, and a read error may be involved. Other DNA sequences in this specimen translate into the identical CDR3. 13 Jbeta primers and 60 Vbeta primers were used for the PCR. The method was immunoSEQ multiplex PCR; TCRdb's version includes in-frame clones alone and lacks a portion of them. The table shows about 110,000 clones, with more than 60% occurring only once. The CDR3 contains 16 residues. Germline V lookup: CDR1 SGHRS, CDR2 YFSETQ.

V and J are TRBV5-1 and TRBJ2-2; 7 bases line up with TRBD1. The sequence was collected from a woman in her 40s in good health and CMV-seropositive. The sample consisted of PBMCs. The CDR3, as DNA: TGCGCCAGCAGCTTGGCCGTGACAGGGAGTACCGGGGAGCTATTTTTT. This translates into CASSLAVTGSTGELFF.